This T cell receptor (beta chain) was documented in a study of T cell responses to AZD1222 COVID-19 vaccine. Repertoires were generated with immunoSEQ multiplex PCR, while TCRdb's copy carries only in-frame clones and drops some. In the table there are some 250,000 clones, 90% to 95% of which are singletons. Germline V lookup: CDR1 SGHTA, CDR2 FQGTGA. The CDR3 covers 16 residues. With 1 base removed from V and 4 bases from J, the gap between germline ends came to 14 bases. Study-wide results and limits: The peak T cell response came first, and repertoires were sampled only after it. Possibly, clonal diversity was underestimated; donors were largely white British and included more females. Breadth and depth of Spike-specific TCRs rose after two AZD1222 doses.

As concerns this clone: Antigen: not known.

The chain combines TRBV7-3 with TRBJ2-1; D tentatively fits TRBD1 or TRBD2 (5 bases each). The sample consisted of peripheral blood, taken 28 days after the second AZD1222 dose. The sequence was collected from an adult who received the AZD1222 COVID-19 vaccine. The DNA of the CDR3 is TGTGCCAGCAGCTTAAGTGGGACCAGAGAGTACAATGAGCAGTTCTTC. It specifies CASSLSGTREYNEQFF.